This T cell receptor beta chain was observed in a study of cytomegalovirus exposure and HLA in healthy donors. General observations from the study: The classifier reportedly diagnosed cytomegalovirus status with high sensitivity and specificity. As confirmed in vitro, a few CMV-associated chains were specific for CMV antigens. Associated with cytomegalovirus, according to the listing, were around 160 TCR beta chains.

Donors were drawn from the roughly 130-subject validation cohort, separate from the 666-subject first cohort. Only in-frame clones appear in the TCRdb table, and some are missing; sequencing was by immunoSEQ multiplex PCR. The sample consists of around 250,000 clones, around 89% of them appearing once. Concerning this clone: The target antigen is unknown.

Germline CDR1 and CDR2: KGHSH and LQKENI. Trimming took off 1 base at V and 2 bases at J, with 15 bases between the two ends. CDR3 length: 16 amino acids. This receptor was taken from a woman between 18 and 29 years old in good health and CMV-seronegative. J is TRBJ2-7 and V is TRBV18, with a possible D match to TRBD2 (5 bases). Source material: PBMCs. CDR3 DNA: TGTGCCAGCTCACCACGGTACGGGGTCAACCCCTACGAGCAGTACTTC. Its translation is CASSPRYGVNPYEQYF. Combining the CDR3 with reference TRBV18 and TRBJ2-7 gives the whole variable domain NAGVMQNPRHLVRRRGQEARLRCSPMKGHSHVYWYRQLPEEGLKFMVYLQKENIIDESGMPKERFSAEFPKEGPSILRIQQVVRGDSAAYFCASSPRYGVNPYEQYFGPGTRLTVT.